A single sample gave rise to the 12 T cell receptor beta chains below, sequenced in a study of OX40 agonist ivuxolimab in advanced cancers. Clones were sequenced by immunoSEQ multiplex PCR, and TCRdb holds only the in-frame ones, with some missing. The sample contains 73,000 or so clones, 86% of which appear only once. The input for sequencing was CD4+ or CD8+ T cells sorted from blood, taken in a trial of the OX40 agonist ivuxolimab. The receptors derive from an adult with an advanced solid tumor such as melanoma, head and neck, liver or kidney cancer.

CDR3 coding DNA: TGTGCCAGCAGCGCCGGGACTTCGGGGGGCAATCAGCCCCAGCATTTT. Translation: CASSAGTSGGNQPQHF. The V gene is TRBV9, the J gene TRBJ1-5; TRBD1 might be the D (5 bases). Trimming took 3 bases from V and 2 from J, leaving 15 bases between them. CDR3 length: 16 residues. Germline-derived CDR1 and CDR2 are SGDLS and YYNGEE.

V usage is TRBV19 and J usage is TRBJ2-3; D ambiguous. The CDR3 totals 13 residues. Germline CDR1 LNHDA, CDR2 SQIVND (reference sequence). Trimming removed 1 base from V and 3 bases from J, with 5 bases in between. CDR3 loop: CASSIVGTDTQYF. The CDR3 nucleotides read TGTGCCAGTAGTATAGTAGGGACAGATACGCAGTATTTT.

The chain recombines TRBV6-1 with TRBJ1-2; D unresolved. V dropped 4 bases and J dropped 8 bases, with 14 bases sitting between them. Germline loops: CDR1 MNHNS, CDR2 SASEGT. The CDR3 has 13 amino acids. The CDR3 here is CASSVRSLGGYTF. CDR3 in DNA: TGTGCCAGCAGTGTACGGAGCCTGGGGGGCTACACCTTC.

This chain connects TRBV4-3 to TRBJ2-1; 8 bases are shared with TRBD1. V dropped 3 bases and J dropped 5; count of bases not matched to a gene: 9. The CDR3 sequence is 16 residues long. CDR1 is LGHNA and CDR2 is YSLEER in the germline V gene. The CDR3 DNA is TGCGCCAGCAGCCAGGGACAGGTATTGTACGACAATGAGCAGTTCTTC. Translation: CASSQGQVLYDNEQFF.

The chain has TRBV30 and TRBJ1-1, with D possibly being TRBD1 (5 bases). Germline-derived CDR1 and CDR2 are GTSNPN and SVGIG (reference sequence). Trimming shortened V by 2 bases and J by 1 base, and 11 bases separated the two germline ends. The CDR3 totals 14 residues. The CDR3 sequence is CAWSHRGPNTEAFF. CDR3 nucleotide sequence: TGTGCCTGGAGTCACCGGGGCCCGAACACTGAAGCTTTCTTT.

The genes are TRBV19 and TRBJ2-6; D gene ambiguous. This CDR3 has 15 amino acids. Trimming cost V 3 bases and J 0 bases, with 6 bases left between them. Per the germline V gene, CDR1 is LNHDA and CDR2 is SQIVND (reference sequence). CDR3 nucleotide sequence: TGTGCCAGTAGTATGCTGGGCTCTGGGGCCAACGTCCTGACTTTC. It specifies CASSMLGSGANVLTF.

The V and J genes are TRBV2 and TRBJ1-2; tentative D call: TRBD1 (5 bases). The CDR3 is made up of 12 amino acids. From germline, CDR1 is SNHLY and CDR2 FYNNEI. V lost 7 bases and J lost 5, with 11 bases in between. The CDR3 is CASKGTEYGYTF. The CDR3 region has the DNA TGTGCCAGCAAAGGGACCGAGTATGGCTACACCTTC.

J is TRBJ1-3 and V is TRBV28, with D unclear. The CDR3 has 13 residues. The V gene lost 4 bases and the J gene lost 0 bases, with 4 bases spanning the gap. From germline, CDR1 is MDHEN and CDR2 SYDVKM. CDR3 sequence reads: CASSSPSGNTIYF. DNA of the CDR3: TGTGCCAGCAGTTCTCCCTCTGGAAACACCATATATTTT.

The chain uses TRBV10-3 and TRBJ2-7; D possibly corresponds to TRBD1 (5 bases). CDR1 and CDR2 (germline): ENHRY, SYGVKD. CDR3 length: 13 amino acids. Trimming removed 10 bases from V and 0 bases from J, with 13 bases in between. The CDR3 spells CATFGAPSYEQYF. DNA for the CDR3: TGTGCCACCTTTGGGGCTCCCTCCTACGAGCAGTACTTC.

The CDR3 DNA sequence: TGTGCCAGCTCACCAAAGCGGGGGTTGGATGAGCAGTTCTTC. Its protein product is CASSPKRGLDEQFF. V usage is TRBV18 and J usage is TRBJ2-1; TRBD2 agrees at 8 bases. With V trimmed by 2 bases and J by 8 bases, 5 bases remained unmatched. The CDR3 runs to 14 residues. Germline V gene sequence: CDR1 KGHSH, CDR2 LQKENI.

The table lists this clone with a count of one. The chain is built from TRBV5-4 and TRBJ2-1, with 10 bases aligning to TRBD2. Germline CDR1 SGHNT, CDR2 YYREEE (reference sequence). V shed 2 bases, J shed 15 bases, and the junction held 14 bases outside the gene matches. The CDR3 extends over 15 amino acids. CDR3 region: CASSFSATSGDLGFF. The DNA of the CDR3 is TGTGCCAGCAGCTTTTCCGCCACTAGCGGGGACCTCGGGTTCTTC.

This rearrangement joins TRBV2 to TRBJ1-2; D gene unclear. Per germline, CDR1 SNHLY and CDR2 FYNNEI. V lost 2 bases and J 2 bases, leaving 3 bases between the germline ends. The CDR3 is 12 amino acids. This CDR3 reads CASSELNYGYTF. The CDR3 DNA follows: TGTGCCAGCAGTGAATTAAACTATGGCTACACCTTC.